The rows below give T cell receptor beta chains drawn from one sample of a study of blood T cell repertoires in COVID-19. TCRdb keeps only in-frame clones here, not all; method: immunoSEQ multiplex PCR. The sample yields a few hundred thousand clones, 75% to 90% seen once. The sequencing input was peripheral blood. The receptors originated from a man under 40 who had recovered from COVID-19. Both conserved end residues are trimmed from each CDR3.

V gene: TRBV19; J gene: TRBJ1-3; CDR3 protein: ASSIQTGFGTGNTIY
V gene: TRBV6-5; J gene: TRBJ2-5; CDR3 protein: ASSIQRTQETQY
V gene: TRBV5-1; J gene: TRBJ1-2; CDR3 protein: ASSPETGVSNYGYT
V gene: TRBV2; J gene: TRBJ2-5; CDR3 protein: ASSVSGEGETQY
V gene: TRBV7-2; J gene: TRBJ2-7; CDR3 protein: ASSLAGGGEQY
V gene: TRBV5-6; J gene: TRBJ1-2; CDR3 protein: ASSLATGIGGYT
V gene: TRBV27; J gene: TRBJ1-1; CDR3 protein: ASSLAGMTEAF
V gene: TRBV7-9; J gene: TRBJ1-6; CDR3 protein: ASSLVAGGNSPLH
V gene: TRBV19; J gene: TRBJ1-3; CDR3 protein: ASSIGDRGLLNTIY
V gene: TRBV28; J gene: TRBJ2-5; CDR3 protein: ASSHRGAGSQY
V gene: TRBV7-9; J gene: TRBJ2-7; CDR3 protein: ASSLQGYYEQY
V gene: TRBV5-5; J gene: TRBJ2-1; CDR3 protein: ASRYGDYEQF
V gene: TRBV14; J gene: TRBJ2-5; CDR3 protein: ASSQTKETQY
V gene: TRBV4-3; J gene: TRBJ2-1; CDR3 protein: ASSQMSGDYNEQF
V gene: TRBV6-4; J gene: TRBJ1-6; CDR3 protein: ASSERRGHPMSSYNSPLH
V gene: TRBV7-2; J gene: TRBJ2-7; CDR3 protein: ASSFLTGYEQY
V gene: TRBV19; J gene: TRBJ2-7; CDR3 protein: ASSIDHGTGADEQY
V gene: TRBV19; J gene: TRBJ2-3; CDR3 protein: ASSVYASTDTQY
V gene: TRBV7-9; J gene: TRBJ1-5; CDR3 protein: ASSLQIQPQH
V gene: TRBV9; J gene: TRBJ1-1; CDR3 protein: ASSVSMNTEAF
V gene: TRBV7-9; J gene: TRBJ2-3; CDR3 protein: ASSLDRGDTQY
V gene: TRBV7-6; J gene: TRBJ1-1; CDR3 protein: ASSLVATEAF
V gene: TRBV7-2; J gene: TRBJ2-5; CDR3 protein: ASSPTSGAETQY
V gene: TRBV2; J gene: TRBJ1-4; CDR3 protein: ASSEGTGHEKLF
V gene: TRBV9; J gene: TRBJ1-1; CDR3 protein: ASSTEGNTEAF
V gene: TRBV18; J gene: TRBJ2-3; CDR3 protein: ASSPRGHAGGDTDTQY
V gene: TRBV5-1; J gene: TRBJ2-3; CDR3 protein: ASSLTPTGRSRSSTDTQY
V gene: TRBV4-1; J gene: TRBJ2-2; CDR3 protein: ASSQVDMGIHTGELF
V gene: TRBV4-3; J gene: TRBJ1-1; CDR3 protein: ASSQTVMNTEAF
V gene: TRBV18; J gene: TRBJ1-5; CDR3 protein: ASSPRDNQPQH
V gene: TRBV11-2; J gene: TRBJ1-6; CDR3 protein: ASSLRLEGAYYNSPLH
V gene: TRBV11-2; J gene: TRBJ2-7; CDR3 protein: ASSLDQADYEQY
V gene: TRBV6-5; J gene: TRBJ2-1; CDR3 protein: ASQVAGPYNEQF
V gene: TRBV19; J gene: TRBJ2-2; CDR3 protein: ASSMGQGARTGELF
V gene: TRBV6-2/TRBV6-3; J gene: TRBJ2-1; CDR3 protein: ASSSPRFQRGVYNEQF
V gene: TRBV19; J gene: TRBJ2-5; CDR3 protein: ASSVRYQETQY
V gene: TRBV11-3; J gene: TRBJ2-2; CDR3 protein: ASTPRQGTGELF
V gene: TRBV5-8; J gene: TRBJ2-1; CDR3 protein: ASSLNIWTGEMYEQF
V gene: TRBV6-6; J gene: TRBJ2-2; CDR3 protein: ASSYSNSYTGELF
V gene: TRBV23-1; J gene: TRBJ2-3; CDR3 protein: ASPHISADTQY
V gene: TRBV5-1; J gene: TRBJ1-5; CDR3 protein: ASSPMGRGVDQPQH
V gene: TRBV12-3/TRBV12-4; J gene: TRBJ1-1; CDR3 protein: ASRPTAAEAF
V gene: TRBV18; J gene: TRBJ2-1; CDR3 protein: ASSQRGNEQF
V gene: TRBV5-1; J gene: TRBJ2-7; CDR3 protein: ASSPAGTGAYEQY
V gene: TRBV14; J gene: TRBJ2-2; CDR3 protein: ASSPGQANTGELF